The rows below give T cell receptor beta chains drawn from one sample of a study of T cells in narcolepsy. Assay used: immunoSEQ multiplex PCR; TCRdb lists only in-frame clones, some missing. Of tens of thousands of clones listed, roughly 94% are singletons. The sequencing input was CD45RA- memory CD4+ T cells from PBMCs. Receptors originate from a human donor with narcolepsy. CDR3s include the opening cysteine and the closing phenylalanine or tryptophan. A D gene is named only where the DNA matches it firmly. Expanded clones are given a class, and other clones once, few, many or no size at all.

TRBJ1-4	.	TRBV2	.	CASRETLTPNEKLFF	TGTGCCAGCAGAGAGACATTGACCCCTAATGAAAAACTGTTTTTT
TRBJ2-7	.	TRBV5-1	.	CASSLSSGVLYEQYF	TGCGCCAGCAGCTTGTCCAGCGGCGTCCTCTACGAGCAGTACTTC
TRBJ2-7	.	TRBV28	.	CASSTDRPSSYEQYF	TGTGCCAGCAGCACTGACAGGCCGAGCTCCTACGAGCAGTACTTC
TRBJ1-5	.	TRBV30	.	CAWDNPVQGNNQPQHF	TGTGCCTGGGATAACCCTGTTCAGGGGAACAATCAGCCCCAGCATTTT
TRBJ2-2	.	TRBV6-5	.	CASSQQDTNTGELFF	TGTGCCAGCAGTCAACAGGACACGAACACCGGGGAGCTGTTTTTT
TRBJ1-5	.	TRBV7-9	TRBD1	CASSLGQHNQPQHF	TGTGCCAGCAGCTTGGGACAGCACAATCAGCCCCAGCATTTT
TRBJ2-1	.	TRBV9	.	CASSPAGEAYNEQFF	TGTGCCAGCAGCCCGGCAGGGGAAGCCTACAATGAGCAGTTCTTC
TRBJ1-5	.	TRBV23-1	.	CASSHSGVVRLYSNQPQHF	TGCGCCAGCAGCCACTCAGGGGTTGTGAGACTTTATAGCAATCAGCCCCAGCATTTT
TRBJ2-5	.	TRBV5-1	TRBD1	CASSKQGADGETQYF	TGCGCCAGCAGCAAACAGGGGGCGGACGGAGAGACCCAGTACTTC
TRBJ1-1	.	TRBV7-2	.	CASSPPSRTEAFF	TGTGCCAGCAGCCCTCCGTCCCGAACTGAAGCTTTCTTT
TRBJ1-2	.	TRBV5-6	.	CASSLAAVDYGYTF	TGTGCCAGCAGCTTGGCCGCGGTAGACTATGGCTACACCTTC
TRBJ2-1	.	TRBV18	TRBD2	CASSPPGLASYNEQFF	TGTGCCAGCTCACCACCTGGACTAGCATCCTACAATGAGCAGTTCTTC
TRBJ2-5	.	TRBV7-2	.	CASSPTGGAKGETQYF	TGTGCCAGCAGCCCCACAGGGGGGGCAAAGGGCGAGACCCAGTACTTC
TRBJ1-5	.	TRBV2	.	CASSDEVFRDNQPQHF	TGTGCCAGCAGTGATGAGGTCTTCAGGGACAATCAGCCCCAGCATTTT
TRBJ1-3	once	TRBV2	.	CASSATRNLFSGNTIYF	TGTGCCAGCAGTGCAACAAGGAACCTTTTCTCTGGAAACACCATATATTTT
TRBJ1-1	.	TRBV6-5	.	CASSYSDGLGTEAFF	TGTGCCAGCAGTTACTCGGATGGGTTGGGGACTGAAGCTTTCTTT
TRBJ1-2	.	TRBV2	.	CASKDRYYGYTF	TGTGCCAGCAAGGACAGATACTATGGCTACACCTTC
TRBJ2-5	.	TRBV5-1	.	CASSLSWSGIGETQYF	TGCGCCAGCAGCTTGAGTTGGTCAGGGATAGGGGAGACCCAGTACTTC
TRBJ2-7	.	TRBV7-2	.	CASSLASGLSYEQYF	TGTGCCAGCAGCTTAGCTAGCGGCCTCTCCTACGAGCAGTACTTC
TRBJ2-7	.	TRBV2	.	CASYGIGFSRKSSYEQYF	TGTGCCAGCTATGGGATAGGGTTTTCGAGAAAGTCTTCCTACGAGCAGTACTTC
TRBJ2-7	.	TRBV7-6	.	CASSLSEYLSYEQYF	TGTGCCAGCAGCTTATCCGAATACCTCTCCTACGAGCAGTACTTC
TRBJ2-7	.	TRBV12-5	.	CASGPQTPTGKPRKSHEQYF	TGTGCTAGTGGTCCCCAAACTCCTACCGGGAAGCCACGGAAGAGCCACGAGCAGTACTTC
TRBJ2-2	.	TRBV11-3	.	CASSTRLRDPLNTGELFF	TGTGCCAGCAGCACTCGGCTTAGGGACCCATTAAACACCGGGGAGCTGTTTTTT
TRBJ2-7	.	TRBV28	.	CASSLGGGGSSYEQYF	TGTGCCAGCAGCCTCGGAGGGGGCGGGAGCTCCTACGAGCAGTACTTC
TRBJ1-1	.	TRBV11-1	.	CASSLPGTTTEAFF	TGTGCCAGCAGCTTACCGGGGACAACCACTGAAGCTTTCTTT
TRBJ2-3	.	TRBV5-4	.	CASSSAGQNTDTQYF	TGTGCCAGCAGCTCCGCGGGACAGAACACAGATACGCAGTATTTT
TRBJ1-5	.	TRBV2	.	CASGQGAAQHF	TGTGCCAGCGGGCAGGGCGCGGCCCAGCATTTT
TRBJ2-5	.	TRBV9	TRBD2	CASGGILATQETQYF	TGTGCCAGCGGGGGGATACTAGCGACTCAAGAGACCCAGTACTTC
TRBJ2-7	once	TRBV5-1	.	CASSPRGSSSYEQYF	TGCGCCAGCAGCCCCAGGGGTTCGAGCTCCTACGAGCAGTACTTC
TRBJ1-2	.	TRBV5-1	.	CASSLMSDPGYTF	TGCGCCAGCAGCTTGATGTCCGACCCGGGCTACACCTTC
TRBJ2-7	.	TRBV5-1	.	CASSLGGSQGSATNEQYF	TGCGCCAGCAGCTTGGGAGGGTCCCAGGGTTCAGCTACAAACGAGCAGTACTTC
TRBJ2-1	.	TRBV14	TRBD2	CASSQLTGTSGEQFF	TGTGCCAGCAGCCAGCTCACAGGGACTAGCGGGGAGCAGTTCTTC
TRBJ1-1	.	TRBV11-2	.	CASSRDGWTANTEASF	TGTGCCAGCAGCCGAGATGGATGGACAGCAAACACTGAAGCTTCCTTT
TRBJ2-5	.	TRBV2	.	CASIIGRGTQYF	TGTGCCAGCATTATAGGCAGAGGGACCCAGTACTTC
TRBJ2-7	.	TRBV6-9	TRBD1	CASRIDRGLVYEQYF	TGTGCCAGCAGGATAGACAGGGGGCTTGTCTACGAGCAGTACTTC
TRBJ2-7	.	TRBV28	TRBD2	CASSLPPYKFSTSGGSYEQYF	TGTGCCAGCAGTTTACCCCCATATAAGTTCTCGACTAGCGGAGGCTCCTACGAGCAGTACTTC
TRBJ2-1	.	TRBV30	TRBD2	CAWTPGGSGSNEQFF	TGTGCCTGGACTCCAGGCGGGAGCGGTAGCAATGAGCAGTTCTTC
TRBJ2-3	few	TRBV5-1	TRBD1	CASSPGQGTDTQYF	TGCGCCAGCAGCCCGGGACAGGGGACAGATACGCAGTATTTT
TRBJ1-2	.	TRBV5-1	.	CASSSRPGGYGYTF	TGCGCCAGCAGCTCACGACCGGGCGGCTATGGCTACACCTTC
TRBJ1-1	.	TRBV18	TRBD1	CASSGGQDTRAFF	TGTGCCAGCTCGGGGGGACAGGACACTCGGGCTTTCTTT
TRBJ2-3	once	TRBV7-3	TRBD2	CASSPSRLAGGQDTQYF	TGTGCCAGCAGCCCCTCCCGACTAGCGGGAGGGCAGGATACGCAGTATTTT
TRBJ1-1	.	TRBV18	TRBD1	CASSPVGQDTEAFF	TGTGCCAGCTCACCCGTCGGACAGGACACTGAAGCTTTCTTT
TRBJ1-2	once	TRBV29-1	TRBD1	CSVEEGTATYGYTF	TGCAGCGTTGAAGAAGGGACAGCGACCTATGGCTACACCTTC
TRBJ2-7	.	TRBV5-1	TRBD1	CASSSQTGGGQYF	TGCGCCAGCAGCTCCCAAACAGGGGGCGGGCAGTACTTC
TRBJ2-1	.	TRBV5-1	TRBD2	CASRQTGTSGPSSYNEQFF	TGCGCCAGCAGACAAACCGGGACTAGCGGACCTAGCTCCTACAATGAGCAGTTCTTC
TRBJ1-4	.	TRBV4-3	TRBD1	CASSRDRVAATNEKLFF	TGCGCCAGCAGCAGGGACAGGGTGGCGGCAACTAATGAAAAACTGTTTTTT
TRBJ2-1	.	TRBV25-1	TRBD1	CASSEEGAGQGRFNEQFF	TGTGCCAGCAGTGAAGAGGGTGCGGGACAGGGGCGATTCAATGAGCAGTTCTTC
TRBJ2-5	.	TRBV28	.	CASSFEGRETQYF	TGTGCCAGCAGTTTTGAGGGGCGGGAGACCCAGTACTTC
TRBJ2-5	.	TRBV7-2	.	CASSLLLGEQYF	TGTGCCAGCAGCCTCCTCTTGGGGGAGCAGTACTTC
TRBJ1-1	.	TRBV5-1	TRBD1	CASSLGQGFTEAFF	TGCGCCAGCAGCTTGGGACAGGGTTTCACTGAAGCTTTCTTT
TRBJ1-5	.	TRBV6-6	.	CASSRPNQPQHF	TGTGCCAGCAGTCGGCCAAATCAGCCCCAGCATTTT
TRBJ2-7	.	TRBV5-1	TRBD2	CASSFGTRSSGRNYEQYF	TGCGCCAGCAGCTTCGGGACACGATCTAGCGGGAGGAATTACGAGCAGTACTTC
TRBJ1-2	.	TRBV28	TRBD1	CASRTDRVKTAVYGYTF	TGTGCCAGCCGAACCGACAGGGTAAAAACTGCTGTCTATGGCTACACCTTC